The rows below give T cell receptor beta chains drawn from one sample of a study of OX40 agonist ivuxolimab in advanced cancers. The protocol was immunoSEQ multiplex PCR, while the TCRdb copy is restricted to in-frame clones and leaves out a portion. In the table there are about 20,000 clones, about 83% of which are singletons. The material was CD4+ or CD8+ T cells sorted from blood, obtained in a trial of the OX40 agonist ivuxolimab. All receptors come from an adult with an advanced solid tumor such as melanoma, head and neck, liver or kidney cancer. Both conserved end residues are part of each CDR3. A D gene is named only where the DNA matches it firmly. Some rows have no size entry. The others give once, few or many, or a class for an expanded clone.

>-|-|TRBJ2-3|TRBV15
CATSRDDGTDTQYF
TGTGCCACCAGCCGGGATGATGGCACAGATACGCAGTATTTT
>-|-|TRBJ1-1|TRBV6-4
CASSDSRVNTEAFF
TGTGCCAGCAGTGACTCGAGAGTGAACACTGAAGCTTTCTTT
>TRBD2|-|TRBJ2-7|TRBV9
CASSVGLAGTYEQYF
TGTGCCAGCAGCGTAGGACTAGCGGGGACCTACGAGCAGTACTTC
>-|-|TRBJ2-6|TRBV5-1
CASSQHQGRSGANVLTF
TGCGCCAGCAGCCAACATCAGGGACGCTCTGGGGCCAACGTCCTGACTTTC
>-|-|TRBJ2-5|TRBV28
CASSLWPGETQYF
TGTGCCAGCAGTTTATGGCCTGGAGAGACCCAGTACTTC
>TRBD1|-|TRBJ2-7|TRBV2
CASSEAGQGGPYEQYF
TGTGCCAGCAGTGAAGCAGGACAGGGGGGCCCCTACGAGCAGTACTTC
>TRBD1|once|TRBJ2-7|TRBV4-1
CASSWGLPGQGATYEQYF
TGCGCCAGCAGCTGGGGCTTGCCGGGACAGGGGGCCACCTACGAGCAGTACTTC
>TRBD1|-|TRBJ2-7|TRBV2
CASSDQGAGEQYF
TGTGCCAGCAGTGATCAGGGGGCTGGCGAGCAGTACTTC
>-|-|TRBJ1-1|TRBV6-5
CASMRGNTEAFF
TGTGCCAGCATGCGGGGGAACACTGAAGCTTTCTTT
>TRBD2|-|TRBJ2-5|TRBV10-3
CAISESGRLLETQYF
TGTGCCATCAGTGAGAGCGGGAGGTTGTTGGAGACCCAGTACTTC
>-|-|TRBJ1-5|TRBV6-1
CASRTRVYSNQPQHF
TGTGCCAGCAGGACGAGGGTCTATAGCAATCAGCCCCAGCATTTT
>-|-|TRBJ1-1|TRBV6-5
CASSYAEEDTEAFF
TGTGCCAGCAGTTACGCTGAAGAGGACACTGAAGCTTTCTTT
>TRBD2|-|TRBJ2-5|TRBV11-2
CASSAPAGGQETQYF
TGTGCCAGCAGCGCTCCCGCGGGGGGGCAGGAGACCCAGTACTTC
>-|-|TRBJ1-1|TRBV7-2
CASSGREGVAFF
TGTGCCAGCAGCGGAAGGGAGGGAGTAGCTTTCTTT
>-|few|TRBJ1-1|TRBV27
CASSYYGSRMNTEAFF
TGTGCCAGCAGTTATTATGGGTCGCGGATGAACACTGAAGCTTTCTTT
>-|-|TRBJ1-4|TRBV27
CASSLDATNEKLFF
TGTGCCAGCAGTTTAGATGCAACTAATGAAAAACTGTTTTTT
>-|-|TRBJ1-5|TRBV7-2
CASSQSPWQPQHF
TGTGCCAGCAGCCAGAGCCCCTGGCAGCCCCAGCATTTT
>TRBD1|few|TRBJ2-7|TRBV29-1
CSVEDKTGLQTYEQYF
TGCAGCGTTGAAGATAAGACAGGGCTACAGACCTACGAGCAGTACTTC
>-|few|TRBJ2-7|TRBV2
CASSPLTTDYEQYF
TGTGCCAGCAGTCCATTGACTACGGACTACGAGCAGTACTTC
>TRBD1|few|TRBJ1-1|TRBV5-1
CASRSPTGDTEAFF
TGCGCCAGCAGGTCCCCCACAGGGGACACTGAAGCTTTCTTT
>TRBD1|once|TRBJ1-1|TRBV9
CASSPEGFGTGGPDTEAFF
TGTGCCAGCAGCCCCGAAGGTTTTGGGACAGGGGGCCCCGACACTGAAGCTTTCTTT
>TRBD1|-|TRBJ2-1|TRBV28
CASSLFGTGGYNEQFF
TGTGCCAGCAGTTTATTCGGGACAGGGGGCTACAATGAGCAGTTCTTC
>-|-|TRBJ2-7|TRBV6-6
CASSFSYEQYF
TGTGCCAGCAGTTTCTCCTACGAGCAGTACTTC